This T cell receptor beta chain originates from a study of blood T cell repertoires in COVID-19. Study-level background: The United States, Italy and Spain were the sources of the acute and convalescent COVID-19 samples.

The method was immunoSEQ multiplex PCR; TCRdb's version includes in-frame clones alone and lacks a portion of them. The repertoire holds hundreds of thousands of clones, with 75% to 90% as singletons. Sequenced material: peripheral blood. This receptor was identified in a man aged 40-50 years with acute or convalescent COVID-19.

The CDR3 loop is CASRSRGTGETQYF. The CDR3, as DNA: TGTGCCAGCAGAAGCAGGGGGACCGGGGAGACCCAGTACTTC. The rearrangement links TRBV6-5 to TRBJ2-5, with 7 bases aligning to TRBD1. The CDR3 is made up of 14 amino acids. The V gene's germline CDR1 is MNHEY and CDR2 SVGAGI. V lost 6 bases, J lost 5 bases, and 9 bases stayed unmatched.